The 25 T cell receptor beta chains presented below share a single source sample, sequenced in a study of T cell responses to AZD1222 COVID-19 vaccine. Using immunoSEQ multiplex PCR, the repertoire was profiled, and TCRdb retains in-frame clones only, with some absent. The data contain more than 95,000 clones, roughly 88% of them singletons. Here the sequenced sample was peripheral blood, taken on day 0 of AZD1222 vaccination. These receptors were collected from an adult in good health.

J is TRBJ2-7 and V is TRBV20-1; 12 bases map to TRBD1. Germline CDR1 reads DFQATT; CDR2 reads SNEGSKA (reference sequence). V trimming: 3 bases; J trimming: 6 bases; junction bases outside the gene matches: 3. The CDR3 totals 13 residues. CDR3 DNA sequence: TGCAGTGCTAGTTTGGGACAGGGGGCCGAGCAGTACTTC. Protein: CSASLGQGAEQYF.

This sequence joins TRBV4-3 and TRBJ2-7; the match to TRBD1 covers 11 bases. The CDR3 totals 14 residues. CDR1 and CDR2 (germline): LGHNA, YSLEER. The V and J ends lost 4 bases and 3 bases, in that order; junction bases with no gene match: 2. The chain's CDR3 is CASSRTGGVYEQYF. The CDR3 region has the DNA TGCGCCAGCAGCCGGACAGGGGGCGTCTACGAGCAGTACTTC.

The chain combines TRBV6-5 with TRBJ1-1; D is unresolved. The CDR3 runs 13 residues. Germline CDR1 is MNHEY and CDR2 is SVGAGI. V shed 7 bases and J shed 2 bases, with 11 bases lying between them. The CDR3 nucleotides are TGTGCCAGCACAATCGCACCTAACACTGAAGCTTTCTTT. Protein sequence: CASTIAPNTEAFF.

The chain employs TRBV30 and TRBJ1-2; a possible D gene is TRBD1 (5 bases). From germline, CDR1 is GTSNPN and CDR2 SVGIG (reference sequence). The germline V and J ends were trimmed by 2 bases and 0 bases, with 13 bases remaining between them. This CDR3 comprises 15 residues. CDR3 DNA sequence: TGTGCCTGGAGTCGGACGGGGGATACTAACTATGGCTACACCTTC. As protein: CAWSRTGDTNYGYTF.

The chain has TRBV19 and TRBJ1-5, with D unresolved. There are 16 residues in the CDR3. V lost 0 bases, J lost 7 bases, and 16 bases lay in between. Germline V gene data show CDR1 as LNHDA and CDR2 as SQIVND (reference sequence). The CDR3 loop reads CASSIDHSGGWQPQHF. The CDR3 DNA reads TGTGCCAGTAGTATAGATCATTCTGGCGGATGGCAGCCCCAGCATTTT.

The chain is built from TRBV7-9 and TRBJ1-1; 10 positions agree with TRBD1. The CDR3 has 14 residues. CDR1 and CDR2 from the germline V gene are SEHNR and FQNEAQ (reference sequence). Germline trimming cut 4 bases from V and 5 bases from J; bases unmatched to any gene: 4. The CDR3 coding sequence is TGTGCCAGCAGCTCCGGACAGGGGGTTACTGAAGCTTTCTTT. Its protein product is CASSSGQGVTEAFF.

The chain employs TRBV6-5 and TRBJ1-2; possible D gene TRBD1, 5 bases. Deletions cut 7 bases from V and 6 bases from J, with 9 bases between. Per germline, CDR1 MNHEY and CDR2 SVGAGI. The CDR3 consists of 11 residues. The CDR3 DNA reads TGTGCCAGCACCAGGGTACATGGCTACACCTTC. This translates into CASTRVHGYTF.

The rearrangement joins TRBV4-1 to TRBJ1-3, with D possibly matching TRBD1 (5 bases). CDR1 is MGHRA and CDR2 is YSYEKL in the germline V gene. The CDR3 loop spans 17 amino acids. Between the trimmed V and J ends, which lost 3 bases and 0 bases, there was a span of 15 bases. CDR3 sequence: CASSQRTNLLSGNTIYF. CDR3 nucleotide sequence: TGCGCCAGCAGCCAGAGGACAAACCTGCTCTCTGGAAACACCATATATTTT.

The rearrangement joins TRBV7-2 to TRBJ2-2; a weak D match, TRBD1 (5 bases). CDR1 SGHTA and CDR2 FQGNSA come from the germline V gene. The CDR3 extends over 16 amino acids. The ends were cut back, 1 base at V and 1 base at J, with 10 bases in the middle. The CDR3 coding sequence is TGTGCCAGCAGCTTAGTTAGTAGGGGGAACACCGGGGAGCTGTTTTTT. Encoded protein: CASSLVSRGNTGELFF.

The J gene is TRBJ2-1, the V gene TRBV5-4; D call uncertain. The germline gives CDR1 SGHNT, CDR2 YYREEE (reference sequence). Trimming shortened V by 1 base and J by 0 bases, and 11 bases separated the two germline ends. The CDR3 is 16 residues long. This CDR3 is CASSLTGSNSYNEQFF. The DNA for the CDR3 is TGTGCCAGCAGCTTGACGGGCAGCAACTCCTACAATGAGCAGTTCTTC.

This clone was seen once. The chain uses TRBV16 and TRBJ1-5, with a possible D match to TRBD1 (5 bases). This CDR3 has 17 residues. Germline values: CDR1 KGHSY, CDR2 FQNENV. V lost 3 bases to trimming and J lost 5 bases, with 20 bases between them. CDR3 protein: CASSQTPGTVSHQPQHF. The CDR3 region has the DNA TGTGCCAGCAGCCAGACCCCCGGGACGGTAAGCCATCAGCCCCAGCATTTT.

J is TRBJ1-2 and V is TRBV4-3; 10 nucleotides align to TRBD1. The ends lost 3 bases at V and 8 bases at J; junction bases unmatched: 9. In germline, CDR1 is LGHNA, CDR2 YSLEER. The CDR3 covers 15 residues. The CDR3 DNA follows: TGCGCCAGCAGCCAGACCGGGACAGGGGAGGGCGGCTACACCTTC. It specifies CASSQTGTGEGGYTF.

The chain carries TRBV10-3 and TRBJ2-2, with TRBD2 matching over 14 bases. This CDR3 is built from 16 residues. The V gene's germline CDR1 is ENHRY and CDR2 SYGVKD. V was clipped by 6 bases and J by 5 bases; unmatched bases: 5. Here the CDR3 reads CAIRGTSGSGTGELFF. CDR3 nucleotide sequence: TGTGCCATCAGAGGGACTAGCGGGAGTGGTACCGGGGAGCTGTTTTTT.

The V and J genes are TRBV6-4 and TRBJ2-3; 10 nucleotides match TRBD1. The trim removed 4 bases at V and 5 bases at J, leaving 21 bases unmatched. Germline CDR1 MRHNA, CDR2 SNTAGT. The CDR3 contains 20 residues. CDR3 nucleotide sequence: TGTGCCAGCAGTGTCATGACTGTACAGCGGGACAGGGGAAAGGTAGATACGCAGTATTTT. Its translation: CASSVMTVQRDRGKVDTQYF.

The CDR3 sequence: CASSPPTGERTEAFF. Here the CDR3 DNA reads TGTGCCAGCTCACCACCTACGGGGGAGAGAACTGAAGCTTTCTTT. This chain links TRBV18 with TRBJ1-1, with D perhaps matching TRBD1 (5 bases). Trimming pared 0 bases from V and 5 bases from J, leaving 13 bases between. The CDR3 contains 15 residues. Germline CDR1 KGHSH, CDR2 LQKENI.

This rearrangement joins TRBV18 to TRBJ2-7; 10 nucleotides agree with TRBD1. Losses at the gene ends were 3 bases for V and 4 bases for J; bases not matched to a gene: 3. The CDR3 runs 14 residues. CDR1 and CDR2 from the germline V gene are KGHSH and LQKENI. CDR3 protein: CASSPDRGHYEQYF. CDR3 nucleotides: TGTGCCAGCTCACCCGACAGGGGGCATTACGAGCAGTACTTC.

This chain connects TRBV4-3 to TRBJ2-3; 10 bases fit TRBD2. Germline-derived CDR1 and CDR2 are LGHNA and YSLEER. The CDR3 runs 18 residues. V lost 1 base and J lost 4; bases outside the gene matches: 11. The CDR3 protein is CASSQGTSGGPSPDTQYF. CDR3 nucleotide sequence: TGCGCCAGCAGCCAAGGGACTAGCGGAGGGCCTTCTCCAGATACGCAGTATTTT.

This clone is a singleton in its sample. The chain carries TRBV28 and TRBJ1-2, with 9 bases aligning to TRBD1. In germline, CDR1 is MDHEN, CDR2 SYDVKM. The CDR3 runs to 13 residues. V was pared by 2 bases and J by 8 bases, with 3 bases of the junction left unmatched. The CDR3 spells CASSLGTGRGYTF. CDR3 nucleotides: TGTGCCAGCAGTTTAGGGACAGGGAGAGGCTACACCTTC.

This chain uses TRBV6-5 with TRBJ1-2; no reliable D call. The CDR3 has 13 amino acids. Trimming pared 0 bases from V and 7 bases from J, leaving 9 bases between. Germline assignment: CDR1 MNHEY and CDR2 SVGAGI. CDR3 in amino acids: CASSYSGFGGYTF. CDR3 DNA: TGTGCCAGCAGTTACTCAGGCTTTGGTGGCTACACCTTC.

The chain is built from TRBV5-4 and TRBJ2-7, with D possibly matching TRBD2 (6 bases). The CDR3 runs to 17 residues. Looked up from germline, CDR1 is SGHNT and CDR2 is YYREEE (reference sequence). Trimming shortened V by 4 bases and J by 0 bases, and 20 bases separated the two germline ends. The CDR3 coding sequence is TGTGCCAGCAGCGCGACGAGGAGGGGACTGAGCTCCTACGAGCAGTACTTC. Its translation: CASSATRRGLSSYEQYF. Full variable domain (rest looked up from reference TRBV5-4 and TRBJ2-7): ETGVTQSPTHLIKTRGQQVTLRCSSQSGHNTVSWYQQALGQGPQFIFQYYREEENGRGNFPPRFSGLQFPNYSSELNVNALELDDSALYLCASSATRRGLSSYEQYFGPGTRLTVT.

Comments on this clone: The junction departs from the called germline gene at one end, perhaps through a read error. Other DNA sequences in the same sample also yield this CDR3. The rearrangement links TRBV4-2 to TRBJ2-7; 10 bases align to TRBD1. CDR1 is LGHNA and CDR2 is YNFKEQ in the germline V gene. CDR3 length: 14 residues. Here the CDR3 reads CASSQEGQGYEQYF. For the CDR3, the DNA is TGTGCCAGCAGCCAAGAGGGACAGGGGTACGAGCAGTATTTC.

The chain has TRBV12-2 and TRBJ1-5. TRBV12-2 is classified as a pseudogene. The CDR3 spans 15 residues. CDR3 in amino acids: CASRPDPSNSEPQHF. In DNA, the CDR3 is TGTGCAAGTCGCCCTGACCCCTCCAATTCGGAGCCCCAGCATTTT.

The rearrangement uses TRBV6-5 and TRBJ2-7, with a tentative D call TRBD2 (5 bases). Trimming stripped 0 bases from V and 2 bases from J, with 11 bases between. Germline V gene sequence: CDR1 MNHEY, CDR2 SVGAGI. CDR3 length: 15 amino acids. The CDR3 protein is CASSYSRTGAYEQYF. The CDR3 coding sequence is TGTGCCAGCAGTTACTCGAGGACCGGGGCCTACGAGCAGTACTTC.

This clone is a singleton in its sample. The chain carries TRBV5-6 and TRBJ1-5, with D maybe TRBD1 (5 bases). The CDR3 runs 16 residues. The germline gives CDR1 SGHDT, CDR2 YYEEEE. Trimming removed 1 base at V and 0 bases at J, with 11 bases between. CDR3 sequence reads: CASSLQSGYSNQPQHF. In DNA, the CDR3 is TGTGCCAGCAGCTTGCAGTCAGGGTATAGCAATCAGCCCCAGCATTTT.

The chain combines TRBV7-7 with TRBJ2-2, with 9 nucleotides matching TRBD1. The CDR3 contains 13 residues. Trimming took 6 bases from V and 7 from J; bases not matched to a gene: 3. Germline CDR1 is SSHAT and CDR2 is FNYEAQ (reference sequence). The CDR3 sequence is CASRTGGGGELFF. CDR3 coding DNA: TGTGCCAGCAGGACAGGGGGTGGCGGGGAGCTGTTTTTT. The full variable domain, with the rest looked up from reference TRBV7-7 and TRBJ2-2, is GAGVSQSPRYKVTKRGQDVTLRCDPISSHATLYWYQQALGQGPEFLTYFNYEAQPDKSGLPSDRFSAERPEGSISTLTIQRTEQRDSAMYRCASRTGGGGELFFGEGSRLTVL.